The clone carrying this T cell receptor beta chain was seen repeatedly, ten times or more. Its antigen is unidentified. Specified time point: newly diagnosed GD, antithyroid drugs for less than 3 months. The TCR library was prepared using RNA isolated from PBMCs. The V end was cut by 2 bases, the J end by 1 base, with 8 bases between. The V gene's germline CDR1 is MNHEY and CDR2 SMNVEV (reference sequence). The CDR3 runs to 14 residues. This sample is drawn from a study of regulatory T cells in long-lasting Graves disease. Study-level results: There was favoring of TRBV28, TRBJ1-2 and TRBJ2-5 in persistent disease.

Through Arm-PCR of CDR3 regions and iRepertoire HTBI primers, TCR beta libraries were built. MiXCR, applied by TCRdb to the multiplex PCR reads, yields one record per CDR3 protein. This table holds roughly 260,000 distinct CDR3 sequences, around 18% found once. The same sample was also studied in work on T cells in Graves' hyperthyroidism and ophthalmopathy.

The sequence was collected from a woman in her twenties or thirties with Graves disease. The sequencing here drew on peripheral blood mononuclear cells (PBMCs), taken at new diagnosis, from a patient treated with antithyroid drugs. V gene TRBV27 combines with J gene TRBJ1-1; no clear D gene. CDR3 sequence reads: CASSLRHPNTEAFF. The CDR3 DNA follows: TGTGCCAGCAGTTTACGGCACCCGAACACTGAAGCTTTCTTT.